These 28 T cell receptor beta chains share one sample of origin, sequenced in a study of shared clonotypes between healthy human individuals. Some clones are missing from TCRdb's copy, which holds only in-frame ones; the method was immunoSEQ multiplex PCR. This table has around 690,000 clones, about 90% appearing once. Sample: memory CD8+ T cells from PBMCs. Subset denoted: CD45RO+ cells pooled with CCR7-negative TemRA cells. These TCRs come from a man aged 18-30 years in good health. Some clones in this sample may be carry-over from other donors' samples.

The V call is TRBV10-3, the J call TRBJ2-7, with 11 bases matching TRBD2. From germline, CDR1 is ENHRY and CDR2 SYGVKD. The CDR3 covers 14 residues. CDR3 residues: CASRGLADIYEQYF. The CDR3 DNA is TGTGCTTCGAGGGGACTAGCGGACATTTACGAGCAGTACTTC.

The V gene is TRBV30, the J gene TRBJ1-1; D remains ambiguous. The V gene's germline CDR1 is GTSNPN and CDR2 SVGIG (reference sequence). Trimming took off 0 bases at V and 5 bases at J, with 19 bases between the two ends. The CDR3 runs 16 residues. The DNA of the CDR3 is TGTGCCTGGAGTGTACAATCGTTTCATACGAAGACTGAAGCTTTCTTT. Translation: CAWSVQSFHTKTEAFF.

The chain is built from TRBV14 and TRBJ2-7; 7 positions agree with TRBD1. J gave up 3 bases and V 2 bases, and 4 bases lay outside the gene matches. Germline V CDR1 and CDR2: SGHDN, FVKESK. The CDR3 is 14 residues long. The CDR3 DNA reads as TGTGCCAGCAGCCAATCCGGGACAGACTACGAGCAGTACTTC. Its protein is CASSQSGTDYEQYF. The full variable domain, with the rest looked up from reference TRBV14 and TRBJ2-7, is EAGVTQFPSHSVIEKGQTVTLRCDPISGHDNLYWYRRVMGKEIKFLLHFVKESKQDESGMPNNRFLAERTGGTYSTLKVQPAELEDSGVYFCASSQSGTDYEQYFGPGTRLTVT.

This chain joins TRBV19 and TRBJ1-1; D remains unclear. The CDR3 is 12 residues long. V lost 2 bases, J lost 5 bases, and 6 bases lay in between. Germline values: CDR1 LNHDA, CDR2 SQIVND (reference sequence). The CDR3 loop reads CASSIYGTEAFF. The DNA for the CDR3 is TGTGCCAGTAGTATATATGGGACTGAAGCTTTCTTT.

The chain links TRBV27 to TRBJ2-5; possibly TRBD1 for D (5 bases). CDR1 and CDR2 (germline): MNHEY, SMNVEV (reference sequence). Trimming removed 5 bases from V and 2 bases from J, with 9 bases in between. There are 13 residues in the CDR3. The CDR3 here is CASSPGRQETQYF. The CDR3 DNA sequence: TGTGCCAGCAGTCCAGGGCGGCAAGAGACCCAGTACTTC.

The V call is TRBV6-5, the J call TRBJ2-2, with D hard to call. CDR3 size: 14 residues. The V gene lost 2 bases and the J gene lost 1 base, with 5 bases spanning the gap. CDR1 is MNHEY, CDR2 SVGAGI, per germline. DNA of the CDR3: TGTGCCAGCAGTTACCAAGGGAACACCGGGGAGCTGTTTTTT. This sequence encodes CASSYQGNTGELFF.

The chain links TRBV29-1 to TRBJ2-1; 7 bases are shared with TRBD1. There are 15 residues in the CDR3. From germline, CDR1 is SQVTM and CDR2 ANQGSEA. V lost 6 bases, J lost 3 bases, and 11 bases stayed unmatched. The CDR3: CSVTPRDSNYNEQFF. The CDR3 nucleotides read TGCAGCGTCACACCCCGGGACAGCAACTACAATGAGCAGTTCTTC.

The CDR3, as DNA: TGTGCCAGCCCGGAGAGGCCCCACGAGCAGTACTTC. This codes for CASPERPHEQYF. The V gene is TRBV25-1, the J gene TRBJ2-7; D gene ambiguous. Trimming removed 8 bases from V and 5 bases from J, with 13 bases in between. Germline CDR1 MGHDK, CDR2 SYGVNS. The CDR3 covers 12 residues.

The J gene is TRBJ2-1, the V gene TRBV28, with 7 nucleotides matching TRBD2. Germline V lookup: CDR1 MDHEN, CDR2 SYDVKM. V lost 5 bases and J lost 5; bases outside the gene matches: 3. There are 13 residues in the CDR3. CDR3 loop: CASSGLADNEQFF. The CDR3 DNA is TGTGCCAGCAGTGGGCTAGCGGACAATGAGCAGTTCTTC. Variable domain in full (rest from reference TRBV28 and TRBJ2-1): DVKVTQSSRYLVKRTGEKVFLECVQDMDHENMFWYRQDPGLGLRLIYFSYDVKMKEKGDIPEGYSVSREKKERFSLILESASTNQTSMYLCASSGLADNEQFFGPGTRLTVL.

V gene TRBV7-9 combines with J gene TRBJ2-5, with 10 bases matching TRBD1. Germline V gene lookup returns CDR1 SEHNR and CDR2 FQNEAQ (reference sequence). The V segment lost 2 bases and the J segment 1 base; nucleotides outside the gene matches: 4. The CDR3 totals 16 residues. The CDR3 sequence is CASSLIRDRGQETQYF. CDR3 sequence (DNA): TGTGCCAGCAGCTTAATAAGGGACAGGGGCCAAGAGACCCAGTACTTC.

This chain links TRBV7-3 with TRBJ2-2; D is possibly TRBD2 (7 bases). CDR1 and CDR2 (germline): SGHTA, FQGTGA. The V gene lost 5 bases and the J gene lost 5 bases, with 21 bases spanning the gap. The CDR3 runs 17 residues. The CDR3 region is CASSPTLRGGGTGELFF. As DNA, the CDR3 is TGTGCCAGCAGCCCCACCCTGCGAGGGGGGGGTACCGGGGAGCTGTTTTTT. The whole variable domain, remainder taken from reference TRBV7-3 and TRBJ2-2, is GAGVSQTPSNKVTEKGKYVELRCDPISGHTALYWYRQSLGQGPEFLIYFQGTGAADDSGLPNDRFFAVRPEGSVSTLKIQRTERGDSAVYLCASSPTLRGGGTGELFFGEGSRLTVL.

V gene TRBV27 combines with J gene TRBJ1-5; D ambiguous. There are 14 residues in the CDR3. Trimming shortened V by 1 base and J by 0 bases, and 4 bases separated the two germline ends. Germline CDR1 reads MNHEY; CDR2 reads SMNVEV (reference sequence). The CDR3 bases are TGTGCCAGCAGTTTATATCATAGCAATCAGCCCCAGCATTTT. It encodes CASSLYHSNQPQHF.

The V call is TRBV7-9, the J call TRBJ2-5; weak D call: TRBD2 (6 bases). Germline CDR1 and CDR2: SEHNR and FQNEAQ (reference sequence). The CDR3 is 17 residues long. Trimming removed 3 bases from V and 2 bases from J, with 19 bases in between. The CDR3 DNA reads TGTGCCAGCAGCTTGGGGGAAAGCGGGCGTCTTCAAGAGACCCAGTACTTC. Its protein product is CASSLGESGRLQETQYF.

This chain joins TRBV18 and TRBJ1-5; D is uncertain. The V end lost 3 bases, the J end lost 3 bases, and 21 bases lay between the germline ends. This CDR3 region has 18 residues. CDR1 is KGHSH, CDR2 LQKENI, per germline. The CDR3 DNA is TGTGCCAGCTCACCGAGTCAGAGGGAGGCCCACCCCAATCAGCCCCAGCATTTT. Encoded protein: CASSPSQREAHPNQPQHF.

The rearrangement uses TRBV28 and TRBJ2-7; D unresolved. V lost 3 bases to trimming and J lost 0 bases, with 15 bases between them. This CDR3 comprises 16 residues. Germline V lookup: CDR1 MDHEN, CDR2 SYDVKM. The CDR3 bases are TGTGCCAGCAGTTTGGCTCCACAGTACCCCTCCTACGAGCAGTACTTC. Translation: CASSLAPQYPSYEQYF.

This chain uses TRBV18 with TRBJ2-7; TRBD2 might be the D (5 bases). The CDR3 covers 18 residues. Trimming shortened V by 0 bases and J by 3 bases, and 21 bases separated the two germline ends. From germline, CDR1 is KGHSH and CDR2 LQKENI. The chain's CDR3 is CASSPPAGRVAAHYEQYF. The CDR3 region has the DNA TGTGCCAGCTCACCACCCGCGGGCCGGGTGGCCGCTCACTACGAGCAGTACTTC.

This clone was detected only once. V usage is TRBV28 and J usage is TRBJ2-3, with D uncertain. Trimming cost V 2 bases and J 3 bases, with 6 bases left between them. This CDR3 spans 13 amino acids. Germline V CDR1 and CDR2: MDHEN, SYDVKM. The CDR3 sequence is CASSLALTDTQYF. The CDR3 coding sequence is TGTGCCAGCAGTTTAGCGCTAACAGATACGCAGTATTTT.

The V call is TRBV9, the J call TRBJ2-7; TRBD1 agrees at 9 bases. The V gene's germline CDR1 is SGDLS and CDR2 YYNGEE. The CDR3 consists of 16 residues. The trim removed 4 bases at V and 0 bases at J, leaving 8 bases unmatched. CDR3 loop: CASSTEQGASSYEQYF. CDR3 nucleotide sequence: TGTGCCAGCAGCACAGAACAGGGGGCGAGCTCCTACGAGCAGTACTTC.

The V gene is TRBV7-7, the J gene TRBJ2-1; 8 bases match TRBD2. Germline V gene data show CDR1 as SSHAT and CDR2 as FNYEAQ (reference sequence). The V and J ends lost 5 bases and 3 bases, in that order; junction bases with no gene match: 6. The CDR3 loop spans 15 amino acids. CDR3 nucleotide sequence: TGTGCCAGCAGCCCCGGGAGCGGGAGCTACAATGAGCAGTTCTTC. Translated, it gives CASSPGSGSYNEQFF.

The genes are TRBV15 and TRBJ2-7, with TRBD2 matching over 7 bases. Germline lookup yields CDR1 LNHNV and CDR2 YYDKDF (reference sequence). The CDR3 extends over 16 amino acids. J was trimmed by 1 base and V by 6 bases; bases with no gene match: 12. The chain's CDR3 is CATSTLAETGSYEQYF. The CDR3 bases are TGTGCCACCAGTACCCTAGCGGAAACGGGGTCCTACGAGCAGTACTTC.

This chain joins TRBV28 and TRBJ2-7; D uncertain. The V gene lost 1 base and the J gene lost 0 bases, with 10 bases spanning the gap. The CDR3 spans 15 residues. Germline CDR1 and CDR2: MDHEN and SYDVKM. The CDR3, as DNA: TGTGCCAGCAGTTTATTTGGCAGAAGCTCCTACGAGCAGTACTTC. The encoded protein is CASSLFGRSSYEQYF. Based on the CDR3 plus reference TRBV28 and TRBJ2-7, the full variable domain is DVKVTQSSRYLVKRTGEKVFLECVQDMDHENMFWYRQDPGLGLRLIYFSYDVKMKEKGDIPEGYSVSREKKERFSLILESASTNQTSMYLCASSLFGRSSYEQYFGPGTRLTVT.

To note about this clone: The sample holds other DNA sequences that translate to the same CDR3. Here the CDR3 reads CASSLGGEQFF. The CDR3 DNA reads as TGTGCCAGCAGCTTGGGGGGTGAGCAGTTCTTC. The V gene is TRBV5-6, the J gene TRBJ2-1; D gene uncertain. V lost 0 bases and J lost 9, with 4 bases in between. Per the germline V gene, CDR1 is SGHDT and CDR2 is YYEEEE. The CDR3 contains 11 residues.

Here the CDR3 reads CASSETWGLNTEAFF. In DNA form, the CDR3 reads TGTGCCAGCAGTGAAACCTGGGGGTTGAACACTGAAGCTTTCTTT. The J gene is TRBJ1-1, the V gene TRBV2; TRBD1 might be the D (5 bases). The V end lost 2 bases, the J end lost 0 bases, and 10 bases lay between the germline ends. CDR1 and CDR2 (germline): SNHLY, FYNNEI. The CDR3 runs 15 residues.

This chain joins TRBV11-2 and TRBJ1-1; D is ambiguous. The CDR3 contains 15 residues. The germline gives CDR1 SGHAT, CDR2 FQNNGV. V lost 5 bases to trimming and J lost 0 bases, with 13 bases between them. CDR3 nucleotides: TGTGCCAGCAGCCCCGAGCGAGGGTTGAACACTGAAGCTTTCTTT. This encodes CASSPERGLNTEAFF.

The genes are TRBV19 and TRBJ1-2; no reliable D call. There are 20 residues in the CDR3. Per germline, CDR1 LNHDA and CDR2 SQIVND (reference sequence). Trimming removed 3 bases from V and 4 bases from J, with 30 bases in between. The CDR3 bases are TGTGCCAGTAGTATCCCTCGAGTTGGACGGCTACGGGCTGGAGTCTATGGCTACACCTTC. As protein: CASSIPRVGRLRAGVYGYTF.

With regard to this clone: One junction end does not reproduce the germline sequence, and a read error may be involved. The rearrangement joins TRBV9 to TRBJ1-1; no reliable D call. Per the germline V gene, CDR1 is SGDLS and CDR2 is YYNGEE. The CDR3 is made up of 14 amino acids. For the CDR3, the DNA is TGTGCCAGCAGCGTAAGTACAACGAACACTGGAGCTTTCTTT. Translating gives CASSVSTTNTGAFF.

The chain couples TRBV9 to TRBJ2-5, with 9 nucleotides matching TRBD1. Germline CDR1 is SGDLS and CDR2 is YYNGEE. The V segment lost 3 bases and the J segment 0 bases; nucleotides outside the gene matches: 15. The CDR3 length is 19 residues. The CDR3 DNA follows: TGTGCCAGCAGCGACCCGATGACCCCAGGGACAGGGAACCAAGAGACCCAGTACTTC. It is translated as CASSDPMTPGTGNQETQYF.

The chain links TRBV6-5 to TRBJ1-2; no clear D gene. The germline CDR1 and CDR2 sequences are MNHEY and SVGAGI. With 1 base removed from V and 4 bases from J, the gap between germline ends came to 7 bases. This CDR3 is built from 13 residues. CDR3 in amino acids: CASSYFRGYGYTF. In DNA form, the CDR3 reads TGTGCCAGCAGTTACTTCAGAGGCTATGGCTACACCTTC.